This T cell receptor (beta chain) was captured by sequencing in a study of CD8 T cells in ankylosing spondylitis. MiXCR was run by TCRdb on the 5' RACE reads, yielding one entry per CDR3 protein. Of about 340,000 distinct CDR3 sequences listed, less than 9.5% are singletons. This clonotype was observed many times. Antigen: not known. The V end was cut by 7 bases, the J end by 3 bases, with 16 bases between. From germline, CDR1 is SGHAT and CDR2 FQNNGV. The CDR3 runs to 14 residues. General study points: Reportedly, significant enrichment of disease-linked clones occurred in matched ankylosing spondylitis synovial fluid. Ankylosing spondylitis blood appeared to carry a characteristic TCR beta motif of several highly homologous variants. As for the disease-linked clones, they showed a CD8+ phenotype and occurred at relatively low frequencies in peripheral blood.

This chain connects TRBV11-2 to TRBJ2-7; the D gene is possibly TRBD2 (5 bases). The source material was blood, either unsorted or a sorted T cell fraction (not recorded which). The sequence was obtained from a male donor with ankylosing spondylitis. CDR3 in amino acids: CASTRPAVLYEQYF. CDR3 nucleotides: TGTGCCAGCACCCGGCCAGCGGTTCTCTACGAGCAGTACTTC.